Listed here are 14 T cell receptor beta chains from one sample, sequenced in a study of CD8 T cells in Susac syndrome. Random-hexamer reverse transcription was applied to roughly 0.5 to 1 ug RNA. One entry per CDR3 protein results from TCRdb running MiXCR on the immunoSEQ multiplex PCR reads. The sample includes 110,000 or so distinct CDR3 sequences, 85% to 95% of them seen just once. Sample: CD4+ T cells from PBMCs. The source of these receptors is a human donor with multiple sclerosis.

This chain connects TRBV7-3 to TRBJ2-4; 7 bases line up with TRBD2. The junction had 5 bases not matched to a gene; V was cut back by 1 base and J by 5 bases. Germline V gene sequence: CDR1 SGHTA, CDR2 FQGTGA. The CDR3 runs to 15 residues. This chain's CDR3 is CASSLNGGSQNIQYF. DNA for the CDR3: TGTGCCAGCAGCTTAAACGGGGGGAGTCAAAACATTCAGTACTTC.

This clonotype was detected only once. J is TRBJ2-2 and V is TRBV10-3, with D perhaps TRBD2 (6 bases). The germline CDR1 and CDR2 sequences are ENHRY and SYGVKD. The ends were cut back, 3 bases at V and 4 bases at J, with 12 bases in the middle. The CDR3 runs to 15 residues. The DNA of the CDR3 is TGTGCCATCAGTGAAGCGCAGGGAGGCACCGGGGAGCTGTTTTTT. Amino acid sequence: CAISEAQGGTGELFF.

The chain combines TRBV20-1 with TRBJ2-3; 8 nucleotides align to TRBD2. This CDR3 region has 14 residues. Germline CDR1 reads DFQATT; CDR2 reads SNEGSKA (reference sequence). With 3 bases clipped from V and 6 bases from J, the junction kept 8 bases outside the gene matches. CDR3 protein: CSASGERGTDTQYF. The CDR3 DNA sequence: TGCAGTGCTAGCGGCGAGCGGGGGACCGATACGCAGTATTTT.

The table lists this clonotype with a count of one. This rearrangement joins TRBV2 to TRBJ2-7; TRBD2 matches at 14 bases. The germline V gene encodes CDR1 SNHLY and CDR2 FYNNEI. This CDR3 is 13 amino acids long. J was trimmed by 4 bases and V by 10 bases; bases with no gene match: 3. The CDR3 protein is CAMTSGGAYEQYF. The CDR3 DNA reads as TGTGCCATGACTAGCGGGGGGGCATACGAGCAGTACTTC. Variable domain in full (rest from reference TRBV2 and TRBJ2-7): EPEVTQTPSHQVTQMGQEVILRCVPISNHLYFYWYRQILGQKVEFLVSFYNNEISEKSEIFDDQFSVERPDGSNFTLKIRSTKLEDSAMYFCAMTSGGAYEQYFGPGTRLTVT.

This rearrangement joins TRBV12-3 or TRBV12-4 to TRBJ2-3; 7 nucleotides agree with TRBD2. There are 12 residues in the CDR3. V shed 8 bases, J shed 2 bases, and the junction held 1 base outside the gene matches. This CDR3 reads CASGGDTDTQYF. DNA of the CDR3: TGTGCCAGCGGGGGGGACACAGATACGCAGTATTTT.

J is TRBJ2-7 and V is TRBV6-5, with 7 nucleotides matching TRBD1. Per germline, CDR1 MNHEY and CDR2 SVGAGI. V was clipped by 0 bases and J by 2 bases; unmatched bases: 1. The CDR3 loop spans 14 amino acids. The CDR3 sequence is CASSYSDRAYEQYF. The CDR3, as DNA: TGTGCCAGCAGTTACTCCGACAGGGCCTACGAGCAGTACTTC.

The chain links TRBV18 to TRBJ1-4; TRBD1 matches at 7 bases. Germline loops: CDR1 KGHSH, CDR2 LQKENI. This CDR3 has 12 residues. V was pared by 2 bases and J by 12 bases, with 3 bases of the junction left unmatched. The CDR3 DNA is TGTGCCAGCTCACCAGGACAGGAACAACTGTTTTTT. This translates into CASSPGQEQLFF.

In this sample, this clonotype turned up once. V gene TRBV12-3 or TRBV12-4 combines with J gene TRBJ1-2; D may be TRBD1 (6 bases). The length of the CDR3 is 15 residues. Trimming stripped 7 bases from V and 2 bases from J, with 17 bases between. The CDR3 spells CASMFGQSGNYGYTF. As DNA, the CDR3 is TGTGCCAGCATGTTTGGACAGTCCGGAAACTATGGCTACACCTTC.

CDR3 region: CASSYSVGLTEAFF. CDR3 nucleotide sequence: TGTGCCAGCAGTTACTCGGTAGGGTTAACTGAAGCTTTCTTT. V is TRBV6-5 and J is TRBJ1-1; no definite D call. This CDR3 contains 14 residues. Germline values: CDR1 MNHEY, CDR2 SVGAGI. Trimming took 0 bases from V and 5 from J, leaving 10 bases between them.

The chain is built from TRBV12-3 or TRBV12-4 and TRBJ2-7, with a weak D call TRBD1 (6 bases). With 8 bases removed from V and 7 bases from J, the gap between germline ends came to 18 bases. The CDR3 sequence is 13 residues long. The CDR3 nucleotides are TGTGCCAGCGAGGGGGTATGGTCGGAAGAGCAGTACTTC. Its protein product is CASEGVWSEEQYF.

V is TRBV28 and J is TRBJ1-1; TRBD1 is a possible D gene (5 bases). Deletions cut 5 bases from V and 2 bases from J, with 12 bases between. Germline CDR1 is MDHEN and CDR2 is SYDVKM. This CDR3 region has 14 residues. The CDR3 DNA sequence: TGTGCCAGCAGTATTAATACAGGAAACACTGAAGCTTTCTTT. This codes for CASSINTGNTEAFF.

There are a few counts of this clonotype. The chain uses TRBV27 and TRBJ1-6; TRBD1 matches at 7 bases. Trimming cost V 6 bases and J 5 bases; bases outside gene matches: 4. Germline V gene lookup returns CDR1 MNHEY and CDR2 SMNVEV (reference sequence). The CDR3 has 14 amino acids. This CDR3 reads CASSHGQDNSPLHF. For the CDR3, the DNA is TGTGCCAGCAGCCATGGACAGGATAATTCACCCCTCCACTTT.

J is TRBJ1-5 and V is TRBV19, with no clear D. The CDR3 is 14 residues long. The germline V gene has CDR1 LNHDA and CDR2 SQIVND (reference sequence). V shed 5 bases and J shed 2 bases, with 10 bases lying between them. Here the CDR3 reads CASSPSGGNQPQHF. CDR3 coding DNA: TGTGCCAGTAGTCCCTCGGGTGGCAATCAGCCCCAGCATTTT. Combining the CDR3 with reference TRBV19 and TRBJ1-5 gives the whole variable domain DGGITQSPKYLFRKEGQNVTLSCEQNLNHDAMYWYRQDPGQGLRLIYYSQIVNDFQKGDIAEGYSVSREKKESFPLTVTSAQKNPTAFYLCASSPSGGNQPQHFGDGTRLSIL.

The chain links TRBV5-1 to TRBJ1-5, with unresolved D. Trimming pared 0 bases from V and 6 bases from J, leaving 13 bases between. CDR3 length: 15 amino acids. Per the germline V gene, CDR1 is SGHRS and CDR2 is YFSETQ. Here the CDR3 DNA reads TGCGCCAGCAGCTTGGGAGGCCAGGTCGGTCAGCCCCAGCATTTT. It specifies CASSLGGQVGQPQHF.